This TCR beta chain was sequenced for a study of T cell responses to AZD1222 COVID-19 vaccine. Notes on the study in general: CD4 TCRs associated with vaccination spanned spike, dominating at 160-218 and 743-854. At baseline, seropositivity was found in only six or seven AZD1222 recipients.

The table came from immunoSEQ multiplex PCR; TCRdb's copy has only in-frame clones and leaves some out. The repertoire consists of roughly 93,000 clones, with about 86% occurring once and the leading ten covering roughly 6.3%. On this clone: The antigen is not known.

Germline lookup yields CDR1 MNHEY and CDR2 SMNVEV (reference sequence). The CDR3 is made up of 22 amino acids. The V and J ends lost 0 bases and 0 bases respectively, with 26 bases between them. Here the sequenced sample was peripheral blood, taken on day 0 of AZD1222 vaccination. The chain uses TRBV27 and TRBJ1-4, with a possible D match to TRBD1 (6 bases). The clonotype was recovered from an adult in good health. The CDR3 here is CASSLSMYSGQVTSATNEKLFF. DNA of the CDR3: TGTGCCAGCAGTTTATCGATGTACTCGGGACAAGTAACCTCTGCAACTAATGAAAAACTGTTTTTT.